This TCR beta chain was captured in a study of sequential checkpoint blockade in melanoma (dated by TCRdb to the late 2010s). For the wider study: Patients were assigned by 1:1 randomization to either first-line nivolumab followed by ipilimumab (arm A) or ipilimumab followed by nivolumab (arm B). Maintenance nivolumab came after each of the two trial sequences.

The treatment or condition tag for this specimen amounts to: randomized to nivolumab then ipilimumab (arm A) or the reverse (arm B). None of the patients in the trial had previously been given DNA-damaging chemotherapy. A FACS Aria II flow cytometer was used to sort live CD3+CD8+ cells that were negative for CD19 and CD56 from thawed PBMCs. CheckMate 064, a randomized, open-label phase II trial of sequential checkpoint blockade, was the source of the samples, all of which came from patients with melanoma. Peripheral blood mononuclear cells were collected by leukapheresis, purified using Ficoll-Paque, and frozen in human serum containing approximately 9.4% DMSO. Immediately after sorting, the purity of the sorted blood CD3+CD8+ cells was confirmed to be >98%, and DNA was then extracted. Notes on this clone: The antigen it binds to is not known. An end of the junction differs from the germline gene, which may be a read error.

TCRbeta CDR3 regions were immunosequenced from genomic DNA with the immunoSEQ Assay. Prior to high-throughput sequencing, genomic DNA was amplified by bias-controlled multiplex PCR. The published analysis was carried out like this. To quantify the absolute abundance of each unique TCRbeta CDR3 region, the sequences were collapsed and filtered. Clonality, defined as 1 minus Pielou's evenness, was calculated using only productive rearrangements. A previously published method was used to identify clones whose frequencies were significantly greater in on-treatment samples than in baseline samples. The immuneACCESS repertoire file appears here via TCRdb, limited to in-frame rearrangements. These files lack a portion of the clones; in checked studies, under half of the deficit traces to unresolved V genes, and the cause of the others is not known. V, J and clone size were drawn from that table, and D and trimming were deduced from the DNA. Counted in this sample were some 12,000 clones; 82% of them appeared once. The leading ten clones occupy 7% to 8.5% of the sample.

Reading the germline V gene (reference sequence) gives CDR1 SEHNR and CDR2 FQNEAQ. The CDR3 sequence holds 15 residues, the cysteine and phenylalanine included. Only the CDR3 DNA is retained, 45 bases long and in frame from the first base. Overall results and qualifications from the work: The model for predicting response that combines TCR metrics with mutation burden needs to be validated in larger, independent patient cohorts.

Specimen: CD8+ T cells sorted from blood (inferred from file names), collected from a patient given nivolumab and ipilimumab in sequence. The origin of this receptor is a human donor with melanoma. The V and J segments used are TRBV7-9 and TRBJ1-1; 11 bases in between match TRBD1. The CDR3 here reads CTSSLGTGGYTEAFF. The DNA sequence follows: TGTACCAGCAGTCTAGGGACAGGGGGGTACACTGAAGCTTTCTTT.